The clone carrying this T cell receptor (beta chain) showed up many times. Its antigen is as yet unknown. The data were taken from a study of molecular identifiers for immune sequencing clone quantification. Overall study results and limits: Highly expanded clones may be undercounted when identical TCR molecules share barcodes. The share of molecules held by clones above 20 RNA copies was over 97% in effector cells and under 1% in naive cells.

Each CDR3 protein is one row after TCRdb ran MiXCR on the PCR reads. The sample has about 640,000 distinct CDR3 sequences; 15% to 20% are singletons. CDR3 length: 15 amino acids. In germline, CDR1 is SEHNR, CDR2 FQNEAQ (reference sequence). The J segment lost 1 base and the V segment lost 4 bases, leaving 5 bases of the junction unmatched. The TCR comes from a human donor in good health. Some libraries in this study had Jurkat cell RNA spiked in. The V and J genes are TRBV7-9 and TRBJ1-1; 8 bases agree with TRBD1. Sequenced material: naive CD8+ T cells from blood, with Jurkat cell RNA spiked in. Subset here: FACS-sorted CD8+CD4-CCR7+CD45RA+ naive T cells. CDR3 protein: CASSSYRGANTEAFF. The CDR3 DNA reads TGTGCCAGCAGCTCATACAGGGGGGCGAACACTGAAGCTTTCTTT.